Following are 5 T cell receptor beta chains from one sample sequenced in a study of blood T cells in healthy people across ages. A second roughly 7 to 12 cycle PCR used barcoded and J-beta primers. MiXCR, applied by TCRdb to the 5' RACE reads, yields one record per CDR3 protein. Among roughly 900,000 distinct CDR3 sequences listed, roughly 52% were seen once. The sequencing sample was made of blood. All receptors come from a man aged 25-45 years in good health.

CDR3: CAWYSNEQFF. The CDR3 coding sequence is TGTGCCTGGTATAGCAATGAGCAGTTCTTC. The chain carries TRBV30 and TRBJ2-1; D unresolved. V was shortened by 5 bases and J by 6 bases, with 5 bases between the two germline ends. The CDR3 runs to 10 residues. Germline assignment: CDR1 GTSNPN and CDR2 SVGIG (reference sequence). The entire variable domain, with the rest obtained from reference TRBV30 and TRBJ2-1, is as follows: SQTIHQWPATLVQPVGSPLSLECTVEGTSNPNLYWYRQAAGRGLQLLFYSVGIGQISSEVPQNLSASRPQDRQFILSSKKLLLSDSGFYLCAWYSNEQFFGPGTRLTVL.

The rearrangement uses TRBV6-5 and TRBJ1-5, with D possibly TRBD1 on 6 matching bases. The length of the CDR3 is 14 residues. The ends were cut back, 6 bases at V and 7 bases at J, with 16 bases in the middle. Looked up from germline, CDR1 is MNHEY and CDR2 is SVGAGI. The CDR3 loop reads CASSTGQFGQPQHF. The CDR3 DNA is TGTGCCAGCAGCACCGGACAGTTTGGGCAGCCCCAGCATTTT.

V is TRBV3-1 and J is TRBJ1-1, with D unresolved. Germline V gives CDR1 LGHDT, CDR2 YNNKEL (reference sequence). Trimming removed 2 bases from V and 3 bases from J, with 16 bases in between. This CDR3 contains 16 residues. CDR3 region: CASSQTAGPRDTEAFF. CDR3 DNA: TGTGCCAGCAGCCAAACGGCCGGGCCTAGGGACACTGAAGCTTTCTTT.

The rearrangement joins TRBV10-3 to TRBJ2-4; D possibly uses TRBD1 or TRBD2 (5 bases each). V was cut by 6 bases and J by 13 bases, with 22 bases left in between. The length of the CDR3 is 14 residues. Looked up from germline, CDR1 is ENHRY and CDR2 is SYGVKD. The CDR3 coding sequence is TGTGCCATCAGGTCTCGGGACGGTTTAATGGAGCAGTACTTC. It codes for CAIRSRDGLMEQYF.

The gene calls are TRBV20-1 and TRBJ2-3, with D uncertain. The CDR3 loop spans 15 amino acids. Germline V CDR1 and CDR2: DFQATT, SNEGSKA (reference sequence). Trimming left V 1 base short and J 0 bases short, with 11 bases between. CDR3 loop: CSARGGQLSTDTQYF. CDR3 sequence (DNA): TGCAGTGCTAGAGGTGGGCAGTTAAGCACAGATACGCAGTATTTT.